This entry lists 15 T cell receptor beta chains sequenced from one sample in a study of blood T cell repertoires in COVID-19. The assay was immunoSEQ multiplex PCR, and TCRdb's table has in-frame clones only and misses some. Found here are about 140,000 clones, roughly 80% of them singletons; the top ten hold 6.2%. Sequencing was performed on PBMCs or T cells enriched from blood (not recorded which). The receptors stem from a woman aged 40 to 50 who had recovered from COVID-19.

The J gene is TRBJ2-7, the V gene TRBV2; D unclear. CDR1 is SNHLY, CDR2 FYNNEI, per germline. With 8 bases removed from V and 2 bases from J, the gap between germline ends came to 25 bases. This CDR3 region has 17 residues. The CDR3 loop reads CASSRIRNSPNTYEQYF. The DNA of the CDR3 is TGTGCCAGCTCCCGAATTAGGAACAGCCCGAACACCTACGAGCAGTACTTC.

The chain carries TRBV7-9 and TRBJ2-1; TRBD2 matches 8 bases. The CDR3 is 19 residues long. CDR1 is SEHNR, CDR2 FQNEAQ, per germline (reference sequence). The V and J ends lost 1 base and 8 bases, in that order; junction bases with no gene match: 19. In DNA, the CDR3 is TGTGCCAGCAGCTTAGGGCTTAGCGGGATAATCGACCACGGCGATGAGCAGTTCTTC. This sequence encodes CASSLGLSGIIDHGDEQFF.

V usage is TRBV7-8 and J usage is TRBJ1-6, with 8 bases identical to TRBD1. This CDR3 spans 15 amino acids. Trimming at V came to 4 bases and at J to 9 bases, leaving 8 bases not matched to a gene. Per germline, CDR1 SGHVS and CDR2 FQNEAQ. CDR3 protein: CASSYRQGIGSPLHF. The CDR3 nucleotides are TGTGCCAGCAGCTATCGACAGGGGATCGGTTCACCCCTCCACTTT.

This rearrangement joins TRBV2 to TRBJ1-5, with D maybe TRBD1 (6 bases). Germline V gene data show CDR1 as SNHLY and CDR2 as FYNNEI. Deletions cut 2 bases from V and 4 bases from J, with 12 bases between. The CDR3 is 15 residues long. The CDR3 coding sequence is TGTGCCAGCAGTGAAATAGGGACAAGGAATCAGCCCCAGCATTTT. As protein: CASSEIGTRNQPQHF.

This rearrangement joins TRBV5-5 to TRBJ2-5; TRBD1 matches 7 bases. The CDR3 length is 14 residues. CDR1 SGHKS and CDR2 YYEKEE come from the germline V gene (reference sequence). The V gene end was trimmed by 3 bases and the J gene end by 1 base; junction bases not matched to a gene: 3. CDR3: CASSSRDSQETQYF. DNA of the CDR3: TGTGCCAGCAGCTCCCGGGACAGCCAAGAGACCCAGTACTTC.

V gene TRBV4-1 combines with J gene TRBJ2-1, with 11 nucleotides matching TRBD2. V shed 3 bases and J 4 bases; nucleotides not matched to a gene: 5. This CDR3 is 16 amino acids long. CDR1 and CDR2 from the germline V gene are MGHRA and YSYEKL. The CDR3: CASSHVAGGAYNEQFF. CDR3 DNA sequence: TGCGCCAGCAGCCACGTAGCGGGAGGGGCATACAATGAGCAGTTCTTC.

The rearrangement links TRBV12-3 or TRBV12-4 to TRBJ1-1, with 9 bases that match TRBD1. This CDR3 spans 13 amino acids. With 6 bases clipped from V and 1 base from J, the junction kept 0 bases outside the gene matches. The chain's CDR3 is CASRTGGNTEAFF. CDR3 sequence (DNA): TGTGCCAGCAGGACAGGGGGGAACACTGAAGCTTTCTTT.

The rearrangement uses TRBV29-1 and TRBJ1-2; 8 positions match TRBD1. Germline trimming cut 3 bases from V and 4 bases from J; bases unmatched to any gene: 4. Germline CDR1 is SQVTM and CDR2 is ANQGSEA. The CDR3 is 13 amino acids. CDR3 DNA: TGCAGCGTTGATTTAACAGGGGGCTATGGCTACACCTTC. Translating it yields CSVDLTGGYGYTF.

The chain is built from TRBV18 and TRBJ1-2, with TRBD1 matching 12 bases. V trimming: 3 bases; J trimming: 8 bases; junction bases outside the gene matches: 7. Germline lookup yields CDR1 KGHSH and CDR2 LQKENI. The CDR3 totals 15 residues. The CDR3 is CASSPAGTGGDGYTF. CDR3 nucleotides: TGTGCCAGCTCACCTGCCGGGACAGGGGGCGACGGCTACACCTTC.

The chain joins TRBV7-9 to TRBJ1-6; the D gene is possibly TRBD1 (6 bases). Germline CDR1 reads SEHNR; CDR2 reads FQNEAQ (reference sequence). With 4 bases removed from V and 7 bases from J, the gap between germline ends came to 20 bases. The CDR3 loop spans 17 amino acids. The CDR3 DNA is TGTGCCAGCAGCTCGAAATCAGGGGAAGGGGCGAATTCACCCCTCCACTTT. Protein sequence: CASSSKSGEGANSPLHF.

Concerning this clone itself: Germline and junction disagree at one end, which may indicate a read error. The gene calls are TRBV29-1 and TRBJ2-1; no firm D call. The CDR3 has 12 amino acids. Germline CDR1 is SQVTM and CDR2 is ANQGSEA. In DNA form, the CDR3 reads TGCAGCGCTGAAAACAGCTACAATGAGCAGTTCTTC. This translates into CSAENSYNEQFF.

The V and J genes are TRBV19 and TRBJ2-7; 10 bases align to TRBD1. CDR1 LNHDA and CDR2 SQIVND come from the germline V gene (reference sequence). Losses at the gene ends were 3 bases for V and 4 bases for J; bases not matched to a gene: 3. The CDR3 runs 14 residues. The CDR3 DNA reads TGTGCCAGTAGTATGGGGACAGGGGATTACGAGCAGTACTTC. Amino acid sequence: CASSMGTGDYEQYF.

This sequence joins TRBV14 and TRBJ2-7, with D unresolved. Deletions cut 0 bases from V and 7 bases from J, with 10 bases between. There are 13 residues in the CDR3. Germline V gene lookup returns CDR1 SGHDN and CDR2 FVKESK. CDR3 nucleotide sequence: TGTGCCAGCAGCCAAGACCTTCCGAGAGAGCAGTACTTC. This translates into CASSQDLPREQYF. The full variable domain, completed using reference TRBV14 and TRBJ2-7, is EAGVTQFPSHSVIEKGQTVTLRCDPISGHDNLYWYRRVMGKEIKFLLHFVKESKQDESGMPNNRFLAERTGGTYSTLKVQPAELEDSGVYFCASSQDLPREQYFGPGTRLTVT.

The rearrangement uses TRBV12-3 or TRBV12-4 and TRBJ2-1, with D perhaps TRBD2 (5 bases). V lost 4 bases and J lost 4, with 8 bases in between. The CDR3 sequence is 13 residues long. CDR3 amino acids: CASSSQRYNEQFF. The CDR3 nucleotides are TGTGCCAGCAGTTCACAGCGGTACAATGAGCAGTTCTTC.

There are a few counts of this clone. The CDR3 sequence is CASSELADTNSIQYF. In nucleotides, the CDR3 is TGTGCCAGTAGTGAACTAGCGGACACTAACTCGATTCAGTACTTC. This chain joins TRBV19 and TRBJ2-4, with 8 bases identical to TRBD2. This CDR3 spans 15 amino acids. Germline V gene sequence: CDR1 LNHDA, CDR2 SQIVND (reference sequence). J lost 10 bases, V lost 5 bases, and 13 bases had no gene match.